The source of this T cell receptor beta chain is a study of T-cell reconstitution after alpha-beta-depleted transplantation in children. Study results and limitations: Hyperexpanded clones declined; after one year, newly produced T cells mostly supplied diversity. It was surviving recipient T cells and thymic progenitors that gave some patients high TCRbeta diversity at day 60. Reportedly, alpha-beta T cells present about two months post-transplant originated from several hundred expanded clones of graft origin.

Germline V lookup: CDR1 SGHKS, CDR2 YYEKEE (reference sequence). V was pared by 4 bases and J by 7 bases, with 15 bases between. The CDR3 contains 14 residues. Using unique molecular identifiers, the investigators prepared the TCRbeta library. MiXCR, run by TCRdb on the PCR reads, gives a single entry per CDR3 protein. The data hold 84,000 or so distinct CDR3 sequences, with about 14% observed a single time. This clonotype was seen a few times. As yet, its antigen is unknown. The sample consisted of PBMCs, mostly from graft donor cells, taken 180 days after TCRalphabeta/CD19-depleted stem cell transplant. The chain carries TRBV5-5 and TRBJ2-4, with D perhaps being TRBD1 or TRBD2 (5 bases each). This sequence was found in a male patient under 10 years old who had a stem cell transplant for acute lymphoblastic leukemia, so the T cells may come from the graft donor. DNA for the CDR3: TGTGCCAGCAGCCGAGAAGGGGACGGGAACATTCAGTACTTC. Protein product: CASSREGDGNIQYF.